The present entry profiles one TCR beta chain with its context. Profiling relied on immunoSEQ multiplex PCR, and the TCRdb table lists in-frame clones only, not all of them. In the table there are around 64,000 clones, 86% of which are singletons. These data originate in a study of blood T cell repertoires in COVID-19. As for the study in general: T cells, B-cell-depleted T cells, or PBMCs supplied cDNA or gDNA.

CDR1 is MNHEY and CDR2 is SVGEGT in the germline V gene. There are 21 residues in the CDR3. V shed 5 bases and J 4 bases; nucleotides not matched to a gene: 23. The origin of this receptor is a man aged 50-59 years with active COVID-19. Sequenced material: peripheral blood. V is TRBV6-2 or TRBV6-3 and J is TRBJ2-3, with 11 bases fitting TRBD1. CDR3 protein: CASSKPRDRGIVAGVADTQYF. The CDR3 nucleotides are TGTGCCAGCAGTAAACCCCGGGACAGGGGGATAGTAGCGGGGGTGGCAGATACGCAGTATTTT.